This T cell receptor beta chain stems from a study of blood T cell repertoires in COVID-19. For the study at large: Nucleic acid was either cDNA or gDNA, and it came from T cells, B-cell-depleted T cells, or PBMCs.

Trimming removed 3 bases from V and 6 bases from J; junction bases left unmatched: 10. Germline V gene data show CDR1 as SNHLY and CDR2 as FYNNEI. The CDR3 is made up of 16 amino acids. Using immunoSEQ multiplex PCR, the repertoire was profiled, and TCRdb retains in-frame clones only, with some absent. This table holds fewer than 350,000 clones, under 95% found once. Enrolled through a virtual design, the participants were between roughly 18 and 90 years of age and came from 24 US areas. This rearrangement joins TRBV2 to TRBJ1-3; TRBD1 aligns across 8 bases. This TCR came from a man in his forties who had been exposed to COVID-19. The sequencing input was PBMCs or T cells enriched from blood (not recorded which). CDR3 in amino acids: CASSDYLGRGLNTIYF. The CDR3 DNA sequence: TGTGCCAGCAGTGATTATCTGGGCAGGGGGCTAAACACCATATATTTT. The full variable domain, in which reference TRBV2 and TRBJ1-3 provide the parts outside the CDR3, is EPEVTQTPSHQVTQMGQEVILRCVPISNHLYFYWYRQILGQKVEFLVSFYNNEISEKSEIFDDQFSVERPDGSNFTLKIRSTKLEDSAMYFCASSDYLGRGLNTIYFGEGSWLTVV.